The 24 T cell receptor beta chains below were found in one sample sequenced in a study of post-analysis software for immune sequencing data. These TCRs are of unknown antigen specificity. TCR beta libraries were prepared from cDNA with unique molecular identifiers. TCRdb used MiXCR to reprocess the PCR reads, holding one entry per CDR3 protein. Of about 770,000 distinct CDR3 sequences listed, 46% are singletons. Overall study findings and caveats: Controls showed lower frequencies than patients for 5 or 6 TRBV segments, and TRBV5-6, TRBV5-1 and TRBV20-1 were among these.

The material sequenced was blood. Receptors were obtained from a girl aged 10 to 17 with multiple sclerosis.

The CDR3 spells CSVEGDSSDGYTF. The CDR3 DNA is TGCAGCGTTGAAGGGGACAGCTCGGATGGCTACACCTTC. This chain uses TRBV29-1 with TRBJ1-2, with 7 bases identical to TRBD1. The CDR3 has 13 residues. The V segment lost 1 base and the J segment 6 bases; nucleotides outside the gene matches: 5. Germline V gives CDR1 SQVTM, CDR2 ANQGSEA.

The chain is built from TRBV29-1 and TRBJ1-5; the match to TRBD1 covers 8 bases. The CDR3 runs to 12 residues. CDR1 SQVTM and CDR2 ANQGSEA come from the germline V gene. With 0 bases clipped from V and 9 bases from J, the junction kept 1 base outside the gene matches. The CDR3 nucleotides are TGCAGCGTTGAAGATGGGACAGGGCCCCAGCATTTT. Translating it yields CSVEDGTGPQHF.

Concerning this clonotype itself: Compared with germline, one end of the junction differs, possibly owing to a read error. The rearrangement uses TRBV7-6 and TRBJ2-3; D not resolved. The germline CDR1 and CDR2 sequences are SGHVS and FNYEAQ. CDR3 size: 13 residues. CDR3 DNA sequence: TGTGCCAGCAGGGACGTACGCACAGACACGCAGTATTTT. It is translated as CASRDVRTDTQYF.

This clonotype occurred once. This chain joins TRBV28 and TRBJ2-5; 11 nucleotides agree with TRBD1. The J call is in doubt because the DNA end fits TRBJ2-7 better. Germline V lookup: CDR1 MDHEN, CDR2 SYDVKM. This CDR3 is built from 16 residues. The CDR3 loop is CASSPLPGQGGNEQYF. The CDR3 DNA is TGTGCCAGCAGTCCTCTCCCGGGACAGGGGGGGAACGAGCAGTACTTC.

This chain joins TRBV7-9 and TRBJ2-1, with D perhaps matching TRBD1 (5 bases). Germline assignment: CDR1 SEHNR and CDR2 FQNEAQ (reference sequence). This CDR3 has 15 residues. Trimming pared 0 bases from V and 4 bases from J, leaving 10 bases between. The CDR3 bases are TGTGCCAGCAGCTTAGCGGCTAGGGGTTACAATGAGCAGTTCTTC. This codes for CASSLAARGYNEQFF.

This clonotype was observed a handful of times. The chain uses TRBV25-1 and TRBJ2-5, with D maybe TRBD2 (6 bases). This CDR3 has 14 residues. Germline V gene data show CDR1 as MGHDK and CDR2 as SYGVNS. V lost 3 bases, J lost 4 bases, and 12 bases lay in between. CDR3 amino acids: CASSDAGIIETQYF. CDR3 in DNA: TGTGCCAGCAGTGATGCGGGAATAATAGAGACCCAGTACTTC.

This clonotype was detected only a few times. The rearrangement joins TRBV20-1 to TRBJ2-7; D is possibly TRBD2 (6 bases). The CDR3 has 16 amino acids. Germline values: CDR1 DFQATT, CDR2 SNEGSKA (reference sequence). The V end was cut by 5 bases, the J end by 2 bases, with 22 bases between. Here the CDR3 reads CSAPRGSGTPPYEQYF. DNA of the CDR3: TGCAGTGCTCCTCGAGGTAGCGGCACTCCCCCCTACGAGCAGTACTTC.

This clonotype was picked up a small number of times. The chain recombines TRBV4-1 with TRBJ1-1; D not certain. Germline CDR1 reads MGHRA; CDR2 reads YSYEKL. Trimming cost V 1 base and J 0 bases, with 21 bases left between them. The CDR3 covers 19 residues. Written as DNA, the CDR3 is TGCGCCAGCAGCCAAGGGGAGATTTTTGGAGGGAGAATGAACACTGAAGCTTTCTTT. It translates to CASSQGEIFGGRMNTEAFF.

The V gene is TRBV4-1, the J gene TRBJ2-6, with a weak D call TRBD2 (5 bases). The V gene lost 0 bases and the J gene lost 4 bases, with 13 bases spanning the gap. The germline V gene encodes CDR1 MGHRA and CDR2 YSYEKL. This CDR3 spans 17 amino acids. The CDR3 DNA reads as TGCGCCAGCAGCCAAGATGTATGGGAGCCCGGGGCCAACGTCCTGACTTTC. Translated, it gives CASSQDVWEPGANVLTF.

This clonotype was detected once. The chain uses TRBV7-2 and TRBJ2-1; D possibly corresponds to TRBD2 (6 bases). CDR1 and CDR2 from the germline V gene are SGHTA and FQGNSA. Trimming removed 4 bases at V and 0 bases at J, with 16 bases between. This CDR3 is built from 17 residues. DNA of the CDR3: TGTGCCAGCAGCTGGAAACTACTAGCCGGCTCCTACAATGAGCAGTTCTTC. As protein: CASSWKLLAGSYNEQFF.

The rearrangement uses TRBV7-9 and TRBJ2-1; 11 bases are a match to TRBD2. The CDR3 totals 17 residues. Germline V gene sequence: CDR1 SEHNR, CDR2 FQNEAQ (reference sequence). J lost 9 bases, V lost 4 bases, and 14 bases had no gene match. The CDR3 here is CASSSFSTSGTRGEQFF. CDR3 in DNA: TGTGCCAGCAGCTCCTTCTCGACTAGCGGGACCCGAGGTGAGCAGTTCTTC.

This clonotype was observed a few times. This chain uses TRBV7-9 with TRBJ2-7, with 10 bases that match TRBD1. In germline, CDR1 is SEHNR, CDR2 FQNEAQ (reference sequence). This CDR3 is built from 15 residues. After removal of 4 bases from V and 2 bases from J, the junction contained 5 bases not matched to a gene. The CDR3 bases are TGTGCCAGCAGCTCCCGACAGGGGGCCCCCTACGAGCAGTACTTC. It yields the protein CASSSRQGAPYEQYF.

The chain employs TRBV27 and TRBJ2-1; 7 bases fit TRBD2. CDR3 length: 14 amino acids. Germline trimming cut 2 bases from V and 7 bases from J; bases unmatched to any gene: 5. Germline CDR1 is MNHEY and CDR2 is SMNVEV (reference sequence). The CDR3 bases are TGTGCCAGCAGTTTAAGCGGGACCGCGAATGAGCAGTTCTTC. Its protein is CASSLSGTANEQFF.

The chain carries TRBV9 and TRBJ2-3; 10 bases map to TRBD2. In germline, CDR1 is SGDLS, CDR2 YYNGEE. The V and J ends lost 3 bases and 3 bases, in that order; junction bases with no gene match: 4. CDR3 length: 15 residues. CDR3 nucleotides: TGTGCCAGCAGCGCCGGGACTAGCGAAACAGATACGCAGTATTTT. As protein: CASSAGTSETDTQYF.

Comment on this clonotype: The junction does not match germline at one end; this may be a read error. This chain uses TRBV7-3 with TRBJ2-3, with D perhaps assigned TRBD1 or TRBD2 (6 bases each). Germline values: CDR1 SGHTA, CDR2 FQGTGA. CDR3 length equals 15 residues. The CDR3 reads CASSLRAGHTDTPYF. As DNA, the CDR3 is TGTGCCAGCAGCTTAAGGGCGGGACACACAGATACGCCGTATTTT.

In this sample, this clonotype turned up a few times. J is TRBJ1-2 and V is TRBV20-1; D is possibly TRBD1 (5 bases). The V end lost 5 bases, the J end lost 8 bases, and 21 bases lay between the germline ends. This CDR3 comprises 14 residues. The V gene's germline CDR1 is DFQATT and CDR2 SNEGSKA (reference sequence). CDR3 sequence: CSAPPGTEARGYTF. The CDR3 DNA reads TGCAGTGCTCCACCAGGGACCGAGGCTAGGGGCTACACCTTC.

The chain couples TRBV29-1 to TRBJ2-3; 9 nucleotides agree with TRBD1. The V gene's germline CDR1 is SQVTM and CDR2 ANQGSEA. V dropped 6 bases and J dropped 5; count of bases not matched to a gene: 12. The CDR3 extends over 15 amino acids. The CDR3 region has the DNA TGCAGCGTGGGGGGGACAGGGCCTGTCTTAGATACGCAGTATTTT. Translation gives CSVGGTGPVLDTQYF.

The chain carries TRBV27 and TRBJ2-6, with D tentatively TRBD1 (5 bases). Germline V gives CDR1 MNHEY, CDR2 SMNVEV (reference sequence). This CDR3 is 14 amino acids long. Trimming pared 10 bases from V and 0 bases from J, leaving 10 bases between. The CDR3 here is CANRDSSGANVLTF. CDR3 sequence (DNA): TGTGCCAACAGAGACAGCTCTGGGGCCAACGTCCTGACTTTC.

CDR3 DNA: TGCAGCGCCAAGGGGTCGGGGAGCACAGATACGCAGTATTTT. As protein: CSAKGSGSTDTQYF. The genes are TRBV29-1 and TRBJ2-3; TRBD1 or TRBD2 may be the D gene (5 bases each). The germline CDR1 and CDR2 sequences are SQVTM and ANQGSEA. This CDR3 region has 14 residues. Between the trimmed V and J ends, which lost 7 bases and 0 bases, there was a span of 14 bases.

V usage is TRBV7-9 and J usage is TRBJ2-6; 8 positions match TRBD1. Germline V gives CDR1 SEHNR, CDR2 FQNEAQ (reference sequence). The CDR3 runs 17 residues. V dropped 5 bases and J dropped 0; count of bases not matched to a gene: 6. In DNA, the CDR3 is TGTGCCAGCAGCCCTGGACAGGGCTACTCTGGGGCCAACGTCCTGACTTTC. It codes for CASSPGQGYSGANVLTF.

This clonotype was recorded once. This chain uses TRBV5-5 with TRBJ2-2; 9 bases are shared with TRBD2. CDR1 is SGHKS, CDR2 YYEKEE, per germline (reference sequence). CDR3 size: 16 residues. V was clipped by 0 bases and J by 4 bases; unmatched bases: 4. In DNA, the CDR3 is TGTGCCAGCAGCTTGGTAGCGGGAGCCGGCACCGGGGAGCTGTTTTTT. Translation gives CASSLVAGAGTGELFF.

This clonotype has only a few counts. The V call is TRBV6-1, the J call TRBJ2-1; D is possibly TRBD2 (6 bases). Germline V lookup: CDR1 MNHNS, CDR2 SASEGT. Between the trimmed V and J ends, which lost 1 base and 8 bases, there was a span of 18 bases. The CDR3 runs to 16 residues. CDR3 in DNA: TGTGCCAGCAGTGAAGATGTAGGACTACCTATTGATGAGCAGTTCTTC. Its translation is CASSEDVGLPIDEQFF.

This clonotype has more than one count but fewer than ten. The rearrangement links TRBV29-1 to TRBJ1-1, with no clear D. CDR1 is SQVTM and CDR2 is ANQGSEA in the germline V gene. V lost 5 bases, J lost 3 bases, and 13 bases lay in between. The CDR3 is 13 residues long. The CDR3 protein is CSVSADVDTEAFF. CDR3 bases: TGCAGCGTTTCAGCGGACGTCGACACTGAAGCTTTCTTT. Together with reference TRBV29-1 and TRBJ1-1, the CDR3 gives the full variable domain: SAVISQKPSRDICQRGTSLTIQCQVDSQVTMMFWYRQQPGQSLTLIATANQGSEATYESGFVIDKFPISRPNLTFSTLTVSNMSPEDSSIYLCSVSADVDTEAFFGQGTRLTVV.

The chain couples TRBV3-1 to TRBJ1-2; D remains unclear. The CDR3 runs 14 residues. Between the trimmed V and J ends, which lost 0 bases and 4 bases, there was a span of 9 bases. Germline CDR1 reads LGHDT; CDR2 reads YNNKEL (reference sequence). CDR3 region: CASSQEGGSYGYTF. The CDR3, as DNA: TGTGCCAGCAGCCAAGAAGGCGGGTCCTATGGCTACACCTTC.